This T cell receptor (beta chain) was profiled in a study of blood T cell repertoires in COVID-19. As for the study in general: Some COVID-19 samples were acute and others convalescent; all came from the United States, Italy and Spain.

In the authors' methods: How many nucleated cells were present was estimated from reference gene primer amplification. Libraries were prepared by immunoSEQ multiplex PCR; TCRdb keeps only in-frame clonotypes and omits some of them. D and trimming come from the DNA, and the V and J calls and clone size come from that table. The table lists about 100,000 clones, about 80% of them singletons. CDR3 length: 14 residues. Looked up from germline, CDR1 is SGHNT and CDR2 is YYREEE (reference sequence). The V gene end was trimmed by 4 bases and the J gene end by 6 bases; junction bases not matched to a gene: 9.

The receptor's source is a woman between 65 and 79 years old with acute or convalescent COVID-19. The chain is built from TRBV5-4 and TRBJ1-2; TRBD1 matches at 7 bases. Sequencing was carried out using peripheral blood. The CDR3 region is CASSAFTGDNGYTF. The CDR3 region has the DNA TGTGCCAGCAGCGCTTTTACAGGGGACAATGGCTACACCTTC.